This TCR beta chain stems from a study of cytomegalovirus exposure and HLA in healthy donors. The study, taken as a whole, reports: Excluded were some V segments that proved indistinguishable, including TRBV6-2 and TRBV6-3.

PCR involved 60 Vbeta and 13 Jbeta primers. Libraries were prepared by immunoSEQ multiplex PCR; TCRdb keeps only in-frame clonotypes and omits some of them. The sample lists over 130,000 clones, 65% to 85% occurring once. Details on this clone: Its antigen is not known.

CDR1 is KGHSH, CDR2 LQKENI, per germline. The CDR3 consists of 15 residues. J lost 10 bases, V lost 3 bases, and 7 bases had no gene match. This receptor was identified in a man in his fifties in good health and CMV-seronegative. Sequencing was done on a sample of PBMCs. The V and J genes are TRBV18 and TRBJ2-1; 12 nucleotides align to TRBD2. The CDR3 sequence is CASSPRLAGEGEQFF. Written as DNA, the CDR3 is TGTGCCAGCTCACCCCGACTAGCGGGAGAAGGAGAGCAGTTCTTC.